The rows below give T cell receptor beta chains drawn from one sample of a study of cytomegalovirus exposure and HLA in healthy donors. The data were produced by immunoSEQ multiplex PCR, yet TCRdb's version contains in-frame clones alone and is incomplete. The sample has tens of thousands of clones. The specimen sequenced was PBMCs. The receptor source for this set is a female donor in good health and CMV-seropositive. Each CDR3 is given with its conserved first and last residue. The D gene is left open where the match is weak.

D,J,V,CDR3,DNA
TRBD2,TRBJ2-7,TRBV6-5,CASSYSSLAGDYEQYF,TGTGCCAGCAGTTACTCGAGTCTAGCGGGAGACTACGAGCAGTACTTC
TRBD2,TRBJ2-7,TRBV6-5,CASSTTSGSLYEQYF,TGTGCCAGCAGTACGACTAGCGGCAGCCTCTACGAGCAGTACTTC
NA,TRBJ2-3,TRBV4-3,CASSQDYRKAGTDTQYF,TGCGCCAGCAGCCAAGATTATCGCAAGGCGGGCACAGATACGCAGTATTTT
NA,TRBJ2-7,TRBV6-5,CASSYRDTRGEQYF,TGTGCCAGCAGTTACCGGGACACCCGGGGCGAGCAGTACTTC
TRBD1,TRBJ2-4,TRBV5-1,CASSFTGALAKNIQYF,TGCGCCAGCAGTTTTACAGGGGCACTAGCCAAAAACATTCAGTACTTC
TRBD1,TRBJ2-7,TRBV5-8,CASGRWDRGYEQYF,TGTGCCAGCGGCCGATGGGACAGGGGCTACGAGCAGTACTTC
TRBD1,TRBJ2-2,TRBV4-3,CASSQDPDRGRRTGELFF,TGCGCCAGCAGCCAAGATCCGGACAGGGGGCGCAGGACCGGGGAGCTGTTTTTT
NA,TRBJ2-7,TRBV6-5,CASSSQSYEQYF,TGTGCCAGCAGCTCTCAGTCCTACGAGCAGTACTTC
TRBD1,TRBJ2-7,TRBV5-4,CASSSGDRDEQYF,TGTGCCAGCAGCTCCGGGGACAGGGACGAGCAGTACTTC
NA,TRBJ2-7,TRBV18,CASSNEYEQYF,TGTGCCAGCTCCAACGAGTACGAGCAGTACTTC
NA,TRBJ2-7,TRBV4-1,CASSQGRQASSYEQYF,TGCGCCAGCAGCCAAGGACGACAGGCTTCTTCCTACGAGCAGTACTTC
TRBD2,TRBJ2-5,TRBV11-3,CASSNRVAGVGYETQYF,TGTGCCAGCAGCAATAGGGTAGCGGGAGTTGGATATGAGACCCAGTACTTC
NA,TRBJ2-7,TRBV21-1,CASSSVYSNYEQYF,TGTGCCAGCAGCAGCGTATACAGCAACTACGAGCAGTACTTC
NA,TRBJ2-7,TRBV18,CASSPYGQNEQYF,TGTGCCAGCTCACCTTATGGACAGAACGAGCAGTACTTC
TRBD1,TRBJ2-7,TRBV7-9,CASSLTGTGVHEQYF,TGTGCCAGCAGCTTAACCGGGACAGGGGTCCACGAGCAGTACTTC
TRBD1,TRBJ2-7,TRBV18,CASSGQGVTYEQYF,TGTGCCAGCTCAGGACAGGGAGTAACCTACGAGCAGTACTTC
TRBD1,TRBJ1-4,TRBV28,CASSLQGANEKLFF,TGTGCCAGCAGTTTACAGGGGGCGAATGAAAAACTGTTTTTT
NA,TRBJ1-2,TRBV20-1,CSVNRDYGYTF,TGCAGTGTCAACCGCGACTATGGCTACACCTTC
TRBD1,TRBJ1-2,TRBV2,CASEGAGQYGYTF,TGTGCCAGCGAGGGGGCAGGCCAATATGGCTACACCTTC
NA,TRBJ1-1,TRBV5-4,CASSLGTVNTEAFF,TGTGCCAGCAGCTTAGGGACTGTGAACACTGAAGCTTTCTTT
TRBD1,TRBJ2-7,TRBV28,CASSLPGTGVYEQYF,TGTGCCAGCAGTTTACCCGGGACAGGGGTCTACGAGCAGTACTTC
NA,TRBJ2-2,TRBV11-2,CASSLDPASDSGELFF,TGTGCCAGCAGCTTAGATCCTGCTAGCGACAGCGGGGAGCTGTTTTTT
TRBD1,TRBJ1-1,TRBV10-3,CAISDRDRGGPEAFF,TGTGCCATCAGTGACCGGGACAGGGGCGGCCCTGAAGCTTTCTTT
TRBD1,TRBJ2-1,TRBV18,CASSPRRTGGDEQFF,TGTGCCAGCTCACCACGTCGGACAGGGGGCGATGAGCAGTTCTTC
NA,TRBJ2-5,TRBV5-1,CASRVLAGASGETQYF,TGCGCCAGCAGGGTGTTGGCGGGTGCCTCCGGGGAGACCCAGTACTTC
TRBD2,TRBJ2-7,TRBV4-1,CASSHGGPGTSVYEQYF,TGCGCCAGCAGCCACGGGGGACCCGGGACTAGCGTCTACGAGCAGTACTTC
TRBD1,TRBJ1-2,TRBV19,CASSLSRDRGLNGYTF,TGTGCCAGTAGTTTGTCCCGGGACAGGGGTTTAAATGGCTACACCTTC